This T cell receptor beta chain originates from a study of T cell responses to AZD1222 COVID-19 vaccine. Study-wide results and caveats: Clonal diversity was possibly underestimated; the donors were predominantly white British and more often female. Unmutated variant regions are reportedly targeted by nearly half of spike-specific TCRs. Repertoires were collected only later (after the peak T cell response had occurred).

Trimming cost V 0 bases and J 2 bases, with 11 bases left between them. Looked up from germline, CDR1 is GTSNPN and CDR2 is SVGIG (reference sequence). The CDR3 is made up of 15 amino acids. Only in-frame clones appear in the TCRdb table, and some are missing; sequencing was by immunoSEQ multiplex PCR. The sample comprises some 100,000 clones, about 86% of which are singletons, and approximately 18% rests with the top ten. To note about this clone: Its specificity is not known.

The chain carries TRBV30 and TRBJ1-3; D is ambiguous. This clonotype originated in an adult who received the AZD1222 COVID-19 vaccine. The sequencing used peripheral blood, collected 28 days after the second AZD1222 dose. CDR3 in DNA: TGTGCCTGGAGTGTAGTGCAGGCTGCTGGAAACACCATATATTTT. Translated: CAWSVVQAAGNTIYF. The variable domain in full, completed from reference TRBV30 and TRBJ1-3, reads SQTIHQWPATLVQPVGSPLSLECTVEGTSNPNLYWYRQAAGRGLQLLFYSVGIGQISSEVPQNLSASRPQDRQFILSSKKLLLSDSGFYLCAWSVVQAAGNTIYFGEGSWLTVV.